The T cell receptor (beta chain) described here comes from a study of T cell responses to AZD1222 COVID-19 vaccine. General study points: Of spike-specific TCRs, nearly half reportedly target regions left unmutated in variants.

Germline-derived CDR1 and CDR2 are MNHEY and SVGAGI. Trimming shortened V by 5 bases and J by 1 base, and 11 bases separated the two germline ends. The CDR3 sequence is 14 residues long. The assay was immunoSEQ multiplex PCR, and TCRdb's table has in-frame clones only and misses some. The sample records tens of thousands of clones, roughly nine tenths being singletons. In regard to this clone: Its target is unknown.

The TCR was taken from an adult who received the AZD1222 COVID-19 vaccine. Here the sequenced sample was peripheral blood, taken 28 days after the second AZD1222 dose. The J gene is TRBJ1-1, the V gene TRBV6-5; D is unresolved. DNA for the CDR3: TGTGCCAGCAGTCACAACTTAAAGAACACTGAAGCTTTCTTT. The encoded protein is CASSHNLKNTEAFF.